The T cell receptor beta chain under discussion was sequenced for a study of response to subunit inactivated influenza vaccine. The study's findings and limits: It was suggested by the authors that few new T cells are recruited by each seasonal influenza vaccination.

This clonotype showed up many times. Its antigen is currently unknown. MiXCR, run by TCRdb on the RT-PCR reads, gives a single entry per CDR3 protein. Here the sample spans about 500,000 distinct CDR3 sequences, 16% being singletons. Trimming removed 6 bases at V and 6 bases at J, with 18 bases between. This CDR3 is built from 13 residues. CDR1 DFQATT and CDR2 SNEGSKA come from the germline V gene (reference sequence). This TCR was recovered from a man aged 50-75 years who received an inactivated influenza vaccine. The rearrangement joins TRBV20-1 to TRBJ2-7; weak D call: TRBD1 (7 bases). The material sequenced was CD4+ T cells sorted from PBMCs, taken around 25 months after vaccination. This CDR3 reads CSAFRGAIVEQYF. The CDR3 coding sequence is TGCAGTGCCTTCAGGGGGGCAATTGTCGAGCAGTACTTC.